This record covers a single TCR beta chain. This sample is drawn from a study of blood T cell repertoires in COVID-19. Study-wide background: In each case, the material was cDNA or gDNA derived from T cells, B-cell-depleted T cells, or PBMCs.

This CDR3 comprises 14 residues. Looked up from germline, CDR1 is MNHEY and CDR2 is SVGAGI. Trimming took off 0 bases at V and 0 bases at J, with 5 bases between the two ends. Assay used: immunoSEQ multiplex PCR; TCRdb lists only in-frame clones, some missing. This table has some 150,000 clones, 84% appearing once. Sample: peripheral blood. This receptor was taken from a woman older than 75 in a cohort sampled during active or convalescent COVID-19. The chain couples TRBV6-5 to TRBJ2-5; D is undetermined. The CDR3 loop is CASSYSRYQETQYF. The CDR3 DNA is TGTGCCAGCAGTTACTCGAGGTACCAAGAGACCCAGTACTTC.